The rows below give T cell receptor beta chains drawn from one sample of a study of technical replicates of blood from several donors. Generated by immunoSEQ multiplex PCR, the TCRdb table keeps only in-frame clones and is missing some. This table has 75,000 to 100,000 clones, about 95% appearing once. Specimen: T cells isolated from PBMCs. These TCRs come from a human donor in good health. CDR3s include the opening cysteine and the closing phenylalanine or tryptophan. The D gene is left open where the match is weak. Clone sizes are given selectively: once, few, many, or a class where the clone is expanded.

j_gene | abundance | d_gene | v_gene | CDR3nt | CDR3aa
TRBJ2-7 | NA | TRBD2 | TRBV7-8 | TGTGCCAGCAGCCTCGCAGCAACTAGCGGGGGACCCTCCTACGAGCAGTACTTC | CASSLAATSGGPSYEQYF
TRBJ2-1 | NA | TRBD2 | TRBV5-1 | TGCGCCAGCAGCTCAATACTAGCGGAGCAGTTCTTC | CASSSILAEQFF
TRBJ2-3 | NA | TRBD2 | TRBV7-2 | TGTGCCAGCAGCTTAATGCGGGGGAAAAGCACAGATACGCAGTATTTT | CASSLMRGKSTDTQYF
TRBJ1-1 | NA | NA | TRBV30 | TGTGCCTGGGACAGGCTCAACACTGAAGCTTTCTTT | CAWDRLNTEAFF
TRBJ2-7 | once | TRBD1 | TRBV4-1 | TGCGCCAGCAGCACGACAGGGCTGTACGAGCAGTACTTC | CASSTTGLYEQYF
TRBJ1-1 | NA | NA | TRBV5-6 | TGTGCCAGCAGCTTGCGGGGTACTGAAGCTTTCTTT | CASSLRGTEAFF
TRBJ2-7 | NA | NA | TRBV5-1 | TGCGCCAGCAGCTTGGCCCTCGGCGGGATGAGGGAGCAGTACTTC | CASSLALGGMREQYF
TRBJ1-6 | NA | NA | TRBV7-6 | TGTGCCAGCAGCTTACAAAATGGCGGATCACCCCTCCACTTT | CASSLQNGGSPLHF
TRBJ2-7 | NA | NA | TRBV20-1 | TGCAGTGCAAGACAGGCCACCGAGCAGTACTTC | CSARQATEQYF
TRBJ2-6 | NA | TRBD1 | TRBV9 | TGTGCCAGCAGCGCGTACAGGGGGCGCGGAAGTGGGGCCAACGTCCTGACTTTC | CASSAYRGRGSGANVLTF
TRBJ2-1 | NA | TRBD2 | TRBV25-1 | TGTGCCAGCAGTGGACTAGCGGGGGGGCATGAGCAGTTCTTC | CASSGLAGGHEQFF
TRBJ2-7 | NA | NA | TRBV11-3 | TGTGCCAGCAGCTTAGGGGCACGGGGAGGGCAGTACTTC | CASSLGARGGQYF
TRBJ1-3 | NA | NA | TRBV10-2 | TGCGCCAGCAGCTTAGCAGGAGGTTCTTCTGGAAACACCATATATTTT | CASSLAGGSSGNTIYF
TRBJ1-1 | NA | NA | TRBV11-2 | TGTGCCAGCAGCCCCCGATTTGCGGATGATACTGAAGCTTTCTTT | CASSPRFADDTEAFF
TRBJ1-6 | NA | NA | TRBV27 | TGTGCCAGCAGTTTGGGGGAAGGGGGATTGCTCTATAATTCACCCCTCCACTTT | CASSLGEGGLLYNSPLHF
TRBJ2-7 | NA | NA | TRBV13 | TGTGCCAGCAGCTCCGCCGCCCGGGACTCCGCCTACGAGCAGTACTTC | CASSSAARDSAYEQYF
TRBJ1-3 | NA | NA | TRBV28 | TGTGCCACCCACTCCTACTCTGGAAACACCATATATTTT | CATHSYSGNTIYF
TRBJ1-6 | once | NA | TRBV5-1 | TGCGCCAGCAGCTACGACGGTGACAGCTCCTATAATTCACCCCTCCACTTT | CASSYDGDSSYNSPLHF
TRBJ2-7 | NA | TRBD2 | TRBV13 | TGTGCCAGCAGCTTATTATCGGGAGGGCCGAGGGAGCAGTACTTC | CASSLLSGGPREQYF
TRBJ2-3 | NA | TRBD2 | TRBV25-1 | TGTGCCAGCAGTGAGGTGCCTAGCGGGGGGTTCACAGATACGCAGTATTTT | CASSEVPSGGFTDTQYF
TRBJ2-3 | NA | NA | TRBV7-9 | TGTGCCAGCAGCCTCAGCGCAGATACGCAGTATTTT | CASSLSADTQYF
TRBJ2-5 | NA | NA | TRBV13 | TGTGCCAGCCGAGACAGCCAAGAGACCCAGTACTTC | CASRDSQETQYF
TRBJ2-3 | NA | NA | TRBV5-4 | TGTGCCAGCAGCTTCCGGGTGGAGGGGCCGCAGTATTTT | CASSFRVEGPQYF
TRBJ2-7 | NA | NA | TRBV9 | TGTGCCAGCAGTCCCGCCAGCGCCTACGAGCAGTACTTC | CASSPASAYEQYF
TRBJ2-2 | NA | TRBD1 | TRBV5-4 | TGTGCCAGCAGCTTGGAGGGGGCGATCGCCGGGGAGCTGTTTTTT | CASSLEGAIAGELFF
TRBJ2-2 | NA | TRBD2 | TRBV7-7 | TGTGCCAGCAGCTTAGGCCTAGCGGGATACACCGGGGAGCTGTTTTTT | CASSLGLAGYTGELFF
TRBJ2-2 | NA | TRBD2 | TRBV27 | TGTGCCAGCAGTCTCGGGACTAGCGGCACCGGGGAGCTGTTTTTT | CASSLGTSGTGELFF
TRBJ2-3 | NA | TRBD2 | TRBV28 | TGTGCCAGCAGTACCCCTAGCGGGAACCCAGATACGCAGTATTTT | CASSTPSGNPDTQYF
TRBJ1-1 | NA | TRBD1 | TRBV27 | TGTGCCAGCAGTTTAAAGGCAGGGGGCATGAACACTGAAGCTTTCTTT | CASSLKAGGMNTEAFF
TRBJ2-5 | NA | TRBD1 | TRBV5-1 | TGCGCCAGCAGCTTAGGGACAGGCCAAGAGACCCAGTACTTC | CASSLGTGQETQYF
TRBJ1-5 | few | NA | TRBV6-1 | TGTGCCAGCAGTGAAGGAGCACCCTTGCAGCCCCAGCATTTT | CASSEGAPLQPQHF